Listed below are T cell receptor beta chains from one sample, sequenced in a study of blood T cell repertoires in COVID-19. The table came from immunoSEQ multiplex PCR; TCRdb's copy has only in-frame clones and leaves some out. There are approximately 200,000 clones in the sample; less than 90% occur only once, and roughly 2% lies in the top ten. The sample taken for sequencing was peripheral blood. The receptors were sampled from a woman in her forties or fifties with acute or convalescent COVID-19. The conserved cysteine and the conserved F or W are not part of the CDR3 here. Size values are once, few and many counts, or a class for expanded clones, and some rows have none.

v_call: TRBV24-1
j_call: TRBJ2-2
clone_size: few
cdr3_aa: ATSDSSQGDTGELF

v_call: TRBV7-9
j_call: TRBJ2-2
clone_size: once
cdr3_aa: ASSPRTAGAGGAGELF

v_call: TRBV18
j_call: TRBJ1-3
clone_size: few
cdr3_aa: ASSPPVGAGNTIY

v_call: TRBV3-1/TRBV3-2
j_call: TRBJ2-7
clone_size: -
cdr3_aa: ASSETLGGSSYEQY

v_call: TRBV7-2
j_call: TRBJ2-1
clone_size: -
cdr3_aa: ASSAGHPEYNEQF

v_call: TRBV6-5
j_call: TRBJ2-6
clone_size: -
cdr3_aa: ASRPQGLGANVLT

v_call: TRBV19
j_call: TRBJ2-3
clone_size: -
cdr3_aa: ASSMGGRGRPDTQY

v_call: TRBV5-1
j_call: TRBJ1-6
clone_size: few
cdr3_aa: ASSLEGTGGYNSPLH

v_call: TRBV7-9
j_call: TRBJ1-4
clone_size: -
cdr3_aa: ASSLGDSGNEKLF

v_call: TRBV6-6
j_call: TRBJ2-5
clone_size: -
cdr3_aa: ASSPRAGTETQY

v_call: TRBV4-1
j_call: TRBJ1-1
clone_size: -
cdr3_aa: ASSKQGVPEAF

v_call: TRBV2
j_call: TRBJ2-7
clone_size: -
cdr3_aa: ASSEPRTGGDEQY

v_call: TRBV7-9
j_call: TRBJ1-1
clone_size: -
cdr3_aa: ASSSQGAGNTEAF

v_call: TRBV19
j_call: TRBJ1-1
clone_size: -
cdr3_aa: ASSMGRITTEAF

v_call: TRBV13
j_call: TRBJ2-3
clone_size: -
cdr3_aa: ASSTGLAVGPDTQY

v_call: TRBV10-3
j_call: TRBJ1-4
clone_size: -
cdr3_aa: AIRGGGLNEKLF

v_call: TRBV24-1
j_call: TRBJ2-2
clone_size: -
cdr3_aa: ATSGGGGSGELF

v_call: TRBV9
j_call: TRBJ1-1
clone_size: few
cdr3_aa: ATSQGKNTEAF

v_call: TRBV19
j_call: TRBJ1-5
clone_size: -
cdr3_aa: ASMTADGGQPQH

v_call: TRBV25-1
j_call: TRBJ2-1
clone_size: -
cdr3_aa: ASRGQGPAYNEQF

v_call: TRBV11-2
j_call: TRBJ2-7
clone_size: once
cdr3_aa: ASRGTPYEQY

v_call: TRBV12-3/TRBV12-4
j_call: TRBJ2-5
clone_size: -
cdr3_aa: ASRTSGETQY

v_call: TRBV19
j_call: TRBJ2-7
clone_size: -
cdr3_aa: ASSIGSGTYEQY

v_call: TRBV27
j_call: TRBJ1-5
clone_size: -
cdr3_aa: ASSNLQGLQPQH